The entry below gives a single TCR beta chain sequence along with its context. Its target is unknown. This record comes from a study of post-analysis software for immune sequencing data. Study overall: Relapsing-remitting, secondary progressive and progressive-relapsing forms of multiple sclerosis all featured among disease courses. Study-wide results and limits: Comparison of patients with controls showed about 5 TRBV segments more frequent in patients, TRBV5-6, TRBV5-1 and TRBV20-1 among them. The authors found that F measure strongly co-clustered same-batch samples. Multiple sclerosis patients had significantly lower normalized Chao1 diversity than controls.

Trimming took off 0 bases at V and 9 bases at J, with 12 bases between the two ends. Germline V gives CDR1 SGHAT, CDR2 FQNNGV. The CDR3 is made up of 13 amino acids. Unique molecular identifiers tagged the TCR beta cDNA libraries. T cells numbering about 0.95 to 10 million gave rise to some 520,000 cDNA molecules. TCRdb reprocessed the PCR reads with MiXCR, giving one entry per CDR3 protein. This sample has hundreds of thousands of distinct CDR3 sequences, with 55% to 60% found just once. This chain uses TRBV11-2 with TRBJ2-7, with a possible D match to TRBD2 (6 bases). The sample comprised blood. The receptor comes from a girl aged 2 to 9 with multiple sclerosis. As DNA, the CDR3 is TGTGCCAGCAGCTTAGAGGGACTCCAAAGGCAGTACTTC. It translates to CASSLEGLQRQYF.